A selection of T cell receptor beta chains follows, all from one sample in a study of immune evolution from preneoplasia to lung adenocarcinoma. Libraries were prepared by immunoSEQ multiplex PCR; TCRdb keeps only in-frame clonotypes and omits some of them. The sample has 2,000 to 3,000 clones, around 80% seen once. Sequencing was done on a sample of FFPE invasive lung adenocarcinoma tissue. The receptor set was obtained from a person aged 65 to 79 with invasive lung adenocarcinoma. CDR3s include the opening cysteine and the closing phenylalanine or tryptophan. The D gene is left open where the match is weak. Expanded clones are given a class, and other clones once, few, many or no size at all.

15	TRBD1	TRBV11-2	NA	TRBJ1-5	CASSLGGTGSQPQHF	TGTGCCAGCAGCTTAGGGGGGACAGGGAGTCAGCCCCAGCATTTT
13	NA	TRBV9	NA	TRBJ1-1	CASSARDEGEAFF	TGTGCCAGCAGCGCAAGGGATGAAGGTGAAGCTTTCTTT
14	NA	TRBV10-3	NA	TRBJ2-7	CAISLGRSSYEQYF	TGTGCCATCAGCCTCGGACGGTCCTCCTACGAGCAGTACTTC
15	NA	TRBV25-1	NA	TRBJ2-2	CASTPRGQLTGELFF	TGTGCCAGCACCCCCAGGGGCCAGCTAACCGGGGAGCTGTTTTTT
14	NA	TRBV2	NA	TRBJ1-3	CASRATTGGNTIYF	TGTGCCAGCAGGGCTACCACGGGAGGAAACACCATATATTTT
13	NA	TRBV5-1	NA	TRBJ1-2	CASSLEGDYGYTF	TGCGCCAGCAGCTTGGAAGGTGACTATGGCTACACCTTC
16	NA	TRBV7-2	once	TRBJ2-5	CASSLPWGDNQETQYF	TGTGCCAGCAGCTTACCGTGGGGGGATAACCAAGAGACCCAGTACTTC
14	NA	TRBV27	NA	TRBJ2-7	CASSFGTDSYEQYF	TGTGCCAGCAGCTTCGGGACTGATTCCTACGAGCAGTACTTC
14	NA	TRBV5-1	NA	TRBJ1-1	CASSLGPGRNEAFF	TGCGCCAGCAGCTTGGGTCCGGGGCGTAATGAAGCTTTCTTT
14	NA	TRBV7-2	NA	TRBJ1-1	CASSFGAGWTEAFF	TGTGCCAGTAGTTTCGGGGCAGGGTGGACTGAAGCTTTCTTT
18	NA	TRBV10-3	NA	TRBJ2-1	CAISASGSGLRDLNEQFF	TGTGCCATCAGTGCCAGCGGGTCTGGACTAAGGGATCTGAATGAGCAGTTCTTC
12	NA	TRBV7-9	NA	TRBJ1-1	CASSRGNTEAFF	TGTGCCAGCAGCCGGGGAAACACTGAAGCTTTCTTT
15	TRBD2	TRBV10-3	NA	TRBJ2-1	CAINTGLAVYNEQFF	TGTGCCATCAATACGGGACTAGCGGTATACAATGAGCAGTTCTTC
13	NA	TRBV11-3	NA	TRBJ2-5	CASSRRGSETQYF	TGTGCCAGCAGCCGCCGTGGGTCCGAGACCCAGTACTTC
13	NA	TRBV28	NA	TRBJ2-3	CASTEGGADTQYF	TGTGCCAGCACGGAGGGGGGGGCAGATACGCAGTATTTT
13	NA	TRBV7-9	NA	TRBJ2-5	CASSSRDQETQYF	TGTGCCAGCAGCTCCAGGGACCAAGAGACCCAGTACTTC
17	TRBD2	TRBV7-8	NA	TRBJ2-5	CASSLGASGRFQETQYF	TGTGCCAGCAGCTTAGGCGCTAGCGGGAGGTTCCAAGAGACCCAGTACTTC
16	TRBD1	TRBV18	NA	TRBJ1-1	CASSPQGAGVNTEAFF	TGTGCCAGCTCACCCCAGGGGGCCGGCGTGAACACTGAAGCTTTCTTT
14	NA	TRBV10-3	NA	TRBJ2-1	CAISERESYNEQFF	TGTGCCATCAGTGAGCGGGAAAGTTACAATGAGCAGTTCTTC
17	NA	TRBV27	NA	TRBJ2-1	CASSLSPLAPLGGEQFF	TGTGCCAGCAGTTTATCCCCACTAGCACCCCTAGGCGGTGAGCAGTTCTTC
14	NA	TRBV11-2	NA	TRBJ2-2	CASSPGVNTGELFF	TGTGCCAGCAGTCCGGGCGTGAACACCGGGGAGCTGTTTTTT
14	TRBD2	TRBV2	NA	TRBJ2-1	CASTSGRGGNEQFF	TGTGCCAGCACCAGCGGGAGAGGTGGGAATGAGCAGTTCTTC
12	NA	TRBV5-1	NA	TRBJ1-1	CASSLLNTEAFF	TGCGCCAGCAGCTTATTGAACACTGAAGCTTTCTTT
13	NA	TRBV18	NA	TRBJ2-7	CASSPGADYEQYF	TGTGCCAGCTCACCCGGCGCGGACTACGAGCAGTACTTC
13	NA	TRBV7-3	NA	TRBJ2-1	CASSLSPGREQFF	TGTGCCAGCAGCTTATCCCCGGGACGGGAGCAGTTCTTC
16	TRBD1	TRBV27	NA	TRBJ2-3	CASNPGGGPSTDTQYF	TGTGCCAGCAATCCAGGGGGCGGACCTAGCACAGATACGCAGTATTTT
16	TRBD1	TRBV4-3	NA	TRBJ2-2	CASSPRPDRVSGELFF	TGCGCCAGCAGCCCACGGCCGGACAGGGTGTCCGGGGAGCTGTTTTTT
16	NA	TRBV15	NA	TRBJ2-1	CATSRNRATSYNEQFF	TGTGCCACCAGCAGAAACCGGGCCACGTCCTACAATGAGCAGTTCTTC
12	NA	TRBV28	NA	TRBJ2-7	CASSSTSYEQYF	TGTGCCAGCAGTTCGACATCCTACGAGCAGTACTTC
12	NA	TRBV5-8	few	TRBJ1-1	CASSLVQGEAFF	TGTGCCAGCAGCTTGGTGCAGGGTGAAGCTTTCTTT
14	TRBD2	TRBV7-9	NA	TRBJ2-7	CASSLAGTSYEQYF	TGTGCCAGCAGCTTAGCAGGGACTAGCTACGAGCAGTACTTC
14	TRBD2	TRBV12-5	NA	TRBJ2-3	CASGTGLAADTQYF	TGTGCTAGTGGTACAGGACTAGCGGCAGATACGCAGTATTTT
13	NA	TRBV27	NA	TRBJ1-1	CASSPLQGPEAFF	TGTGCCAGTAGTCCCCTTCAAGGCCCTGAAGCTTTCTTT
15	NA	TRBV19	NA	TRBJ1-2	CASSIVGGTPYGYTF	TGTGCCAGTAGTATAGTCGGGGGAACCCCGTATGGCTACACCTTC
16	TRBD2	TRBV4-3	NA	TRBJ2-7	CASSQDPAGGSYEQYF	TGCGCCAGCAGCCAAGATCCAGCGGGAGGATCCTACGAGCAGTACTTC
17	TRBD1	TRBV7-9	NA	TRBJ1-6	CASSFHDKQGARSPLHF	TGTGCCAGCAGCTTCCACGATAAACAGGGGGCGCGGTCACCCCTCCACTTT
16	TRBD1	TRBV5-1	NA	TRBJ2-3	CASSLVGTGAPDTQYF	TGCGCCAGCAGCTTGGTTGGGACAGGTGCACCAGATACGCAGTATTTT
15	TRBD1	TRBV11-3	few	TRBJ2-3	CASSPRTGSTDTQYF	TGTGCCAGCAGCCCTAGGACAGGGAGCACAGATACGCAGTATTTT
15	TRBD2	TRBV9	NA	TRBJ2-3	CASSVGAGAGYTQYF	TGTGCCAGCAGCGTAGGAGCGGGAGCGGGGTATACGCAGTATTTT
17	NA	TRBV18	NA	TRBJ1-1	CASSPQERRGMNTEAFF	TGTGCCAGCTCACCACAAGAACGACGGGGGATGAACACTGAAGCTTTCTTT
16	NA	TRBV18	NA	TRBJ1-5	CASSLTVLVSNQPQHF	TGTGCCAGCTCACTGACAGTTCTTGTTAGCAATCAGCCCCAGCATTTT
15	TRBD1	TRBV28	NA	TRBJ1-2	CASSLPGQGAYGYTF	TGTGCCAGCAGTCTCCCGGGACAGGGGGCCTATGGCTACACCTTC
13	NA	TRBV30	few	TRBJ2-3	CAWSVERVDTQYF	TGTGCCTGGAGTGTGGAAAGGGTGGATACGCAGTATTTT
12	NA	TRBV4-1	NA	TRBJ2-2	CASSQVPGELFF	TGCGCCAGCAGCCAAGTTCCCGGGGAGCTGTTTTTT
15	TRBD1	TRBV28	NA	TRBJ2-1	CASSLRTGYEDEQFF	TGTGCCAGCAGTTTACGGACAGGGTATGAAGATGAGCAGTTCTTC
13	NA	TRBV19	NA	TRBJ1-1	CASSTEGWTEAFF	TGTGCCAGTAGTACCGAAGGGTGGACTGAAGCTTTCTTT
17	NA	TRBV18	few	TRBJ1-2	CASSPTEGRGRGYGYTF	TGTGCCAGCTCACCAACGGAGGGCAGGGGACGGGGCTATGGCTACACCTTC
15	TRBD2	TRBV18	NA	TRBJ2-7	CASSTGLAGAGEQYF	TGTGCCAGCTCAACTGGACTAGCGGGAGCGGGTGAGCAGTACTTC
14	NA	TRBV5-1	NA	TRBJ1-5	CASSLEGGNQPQHF	TGCGCCAGCAGCTTGGAAGGGGGCAATCAGCCCCAGCATTTT
16	TRBD1	TRBV11-3	NA	TRBJ2-2	CASSSGTGLTTGELFF	TGTGCCAGCAGCAGTGGGACAGGTCTTACCACCGGGGAGCTGTTTTTT
13	NA	TRBV7-3	NA	TRBJ2-1	CASSFDRHNEQFF	TGTGCCAGCAGCTTCGACAGGCACAATGAGCAGTTCTTC